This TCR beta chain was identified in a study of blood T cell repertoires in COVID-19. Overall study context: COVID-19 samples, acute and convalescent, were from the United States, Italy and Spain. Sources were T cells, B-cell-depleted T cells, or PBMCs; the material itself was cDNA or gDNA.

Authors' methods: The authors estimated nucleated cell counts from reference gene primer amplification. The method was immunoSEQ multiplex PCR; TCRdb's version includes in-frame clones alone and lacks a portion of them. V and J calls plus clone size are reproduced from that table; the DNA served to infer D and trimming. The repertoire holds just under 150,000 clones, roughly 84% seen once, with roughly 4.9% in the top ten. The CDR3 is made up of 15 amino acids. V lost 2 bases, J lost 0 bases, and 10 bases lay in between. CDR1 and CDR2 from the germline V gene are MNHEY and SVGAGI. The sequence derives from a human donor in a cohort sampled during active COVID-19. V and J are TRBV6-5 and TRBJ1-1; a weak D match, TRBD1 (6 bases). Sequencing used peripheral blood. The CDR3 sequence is CASSYQGYMNTEAFF. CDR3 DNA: TGTGCCAGCAGTTACCAGGGGTACATGAACACTGAAGCTTTCTTT.